Below, 8 T cell receptor beta chains from the same sample are listed, as sequenced in a study of shared T cell receptors in the human thymus. Produced via immunoSEQ multiplex PCR; TCRdb's table is partial and in-frame only. The sample holds about 380,000 clones; around 95% are singletons and the top ten take approximately 0.02%. Sequences were obtained from thymocytes. The receptors derive from a human donor.

The V gene is TRBV10-3, the J gene TRBJ2-2, with 9 bases aligning to TRBD2. This CDR3 is built from 15 residues. CDR1 and CDR2 (germline): ENHRY, SYGVKD. After removal of 9 bases from V and 1 base from J, the junction contained 6 bases not matched to a gene. The CDR3 loop reads CAIRKTSGNTGELFF. Written as DNA, the CDR3 is TGTGCCATACGAAAGACTAGCGGGAACACCGGGGAGCTGTTTTTT.

The count of this clone is one. J is TRBJ2-5 and V is TRBV6-1; the match to TRBD1 covers 10 bases. CDR3 length: 14 residues. The V gene end was trimmed by 4 bases and the J gene end by 2 bases; junction bases not matched to a gene: 1. Germline CDR1 and CDR2: MNHNS and SASEGT. CDR3 sequence: CASSVGQGQETQYF. The CDR3 DNA reads TGTGCCAGCAGTGTGGGACAGGGGCAAGAGACCCAGTACTTC.

This clone was counted between two and nine times. V gene TRBV27 combines with J gene TRBJ2-1; 7 nucleotides agree with TRBD2. CDR1 and CDR2 from the germline V gene are MNHEY and SMNVEV (reference sequence). This CDR3 region has 14 residues. The J segment lost 8 bases and the V segment lost 8 bases, leaving 12 bases of the junction unmatched. The CDR3 loop is CASGAREGGDEQFF. DNA for the CDR3: TGTGCCAGCGGGGCGAGGGAGGGAGGCGATGAGCAGTTCTTC.

V usage is TRBV23-1 and J usage is TRBJ1-6, with 8 bases aligning to TRBD1. TRBV23-1 is filed as an ORF, its function uncertain. The CDR3 length is 15 residues. The V segment lost 1 base and the J segment 10 bases; nucleotides outside the gene matches: 6. The CDR3 region is CASSQYGQGGSPLHF. The CDR3 DNA is TGCGCCAGCAGTCAATACGGACAGGGAGGCTCACCCCTCCACTTT.

J is TRBJ2-7 and V is TRBV5-1; TRBD2 aligns across 10 bases. The V gene end was trimmed by 3 bases and the J gene end by 11 bases; junction bases not matched to a gene: 11. The V gene's germline CDR1 is SGHRS and CDR2 YFSETQ. This CDR3 has 14 amino acids. As DNA, the CDR3 is TGCGCCAGCAGCTCTAGCGGGAGCCATCCCTGGGAGTACTTC. It codes for CASSSSGSHPWEYF.

The chain carries TRBV7-6 and TRBJ2-6, with D perhaps being TRBD1 or TRBD2 (5 bases each). Per the germline V gene, CDR1 is SGHVS and CDR2 is FNYEAQ. V lost 5 bases and J 0 bases, leaving 8 bases between the germline ends. The CDR3 is made up of 15 amino acids. As DNA, the CDR3 is TGTGCCAGCAGCGCCGGGACCTCTGGGGCCAACGTCCTGACTTTC. It translates to CASSAGTSGANVLTF.

This chain uses TRBV28 with TRBJ1-1; D is unresolved. Germline CDR1 and CDR2: MDHEN and SYDVKM. The CDR3 runs to 17 residues. Deletions cut 1 base from V and 0 bases from J, with 15 bases between. The CDR3 loop is CASSLSFGLLMNTEAFF. CDR3 DNA: TGTGCCAGCAGTTTATCGTTTGGGTTACTCATGAACACTGAAGCTTTCTTT.

This clone was recorded a few times. J is TRBJ1-5 and V is TRBV5-6; 7 nucleotides align to TRBD1. V lost 4 bases, J lost 7 bases, and 11 bases stayed unmatched. The CDR3 covers 15 residues. CDR1 is SGHDT and CDR2 is YYEEEE in the germline V gene. CDR3 region: CASSPRQGGGQPQHF. The CDR3 DNA reads as TGTGCCAGCAGCCCTCGACAGGGTGGGGGGCAGCCCCAGCATTTT.